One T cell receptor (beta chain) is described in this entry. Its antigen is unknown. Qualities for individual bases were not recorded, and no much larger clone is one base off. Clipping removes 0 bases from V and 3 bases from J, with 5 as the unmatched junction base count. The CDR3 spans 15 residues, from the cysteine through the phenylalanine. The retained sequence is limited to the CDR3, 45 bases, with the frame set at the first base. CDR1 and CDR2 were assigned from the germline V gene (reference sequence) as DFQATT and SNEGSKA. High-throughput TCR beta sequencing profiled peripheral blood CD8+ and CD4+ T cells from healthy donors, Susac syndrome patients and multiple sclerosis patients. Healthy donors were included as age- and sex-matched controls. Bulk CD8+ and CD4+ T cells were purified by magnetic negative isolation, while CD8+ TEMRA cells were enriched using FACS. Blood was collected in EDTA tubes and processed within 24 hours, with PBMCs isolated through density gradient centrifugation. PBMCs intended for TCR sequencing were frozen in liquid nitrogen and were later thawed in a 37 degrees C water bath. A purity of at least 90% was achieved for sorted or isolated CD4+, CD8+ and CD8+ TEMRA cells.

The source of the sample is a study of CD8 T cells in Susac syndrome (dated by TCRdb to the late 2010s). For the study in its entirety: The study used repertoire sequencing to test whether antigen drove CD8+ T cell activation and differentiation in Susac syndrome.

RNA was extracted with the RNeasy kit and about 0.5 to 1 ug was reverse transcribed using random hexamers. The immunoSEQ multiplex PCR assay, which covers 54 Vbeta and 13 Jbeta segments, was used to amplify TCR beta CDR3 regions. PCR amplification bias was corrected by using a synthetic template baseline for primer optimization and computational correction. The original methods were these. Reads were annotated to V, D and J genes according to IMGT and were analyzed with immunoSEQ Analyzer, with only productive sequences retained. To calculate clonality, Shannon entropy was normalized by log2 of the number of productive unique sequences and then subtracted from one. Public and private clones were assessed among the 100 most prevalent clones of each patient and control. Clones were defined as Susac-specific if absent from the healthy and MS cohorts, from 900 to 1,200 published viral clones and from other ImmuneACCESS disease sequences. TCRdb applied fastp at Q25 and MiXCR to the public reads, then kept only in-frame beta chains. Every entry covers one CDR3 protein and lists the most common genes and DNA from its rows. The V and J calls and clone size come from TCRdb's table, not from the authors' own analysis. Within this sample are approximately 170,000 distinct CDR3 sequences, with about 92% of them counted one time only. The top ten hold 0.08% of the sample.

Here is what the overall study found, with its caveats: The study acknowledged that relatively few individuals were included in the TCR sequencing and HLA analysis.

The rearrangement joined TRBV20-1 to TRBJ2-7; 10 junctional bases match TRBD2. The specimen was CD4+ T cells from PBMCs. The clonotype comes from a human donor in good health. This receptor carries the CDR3 CSARDLAGDHYEQYF. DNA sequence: TGCAGTGCTAGAGATCTAGCGGGAGACCACTACGAGCAGTACTTC.